This is a list of T cell receptor beta chains from one sample in a study of shared clonotypes between healthy human individuals. Using immunoSEQ multiplex PCR, the repertoire was profiled, and TCRdb retains in-frame clones only, with some absent. The table has 2 million to 2.5 million clones, 85% to 95% seen once; the top ten hold approximately 0.4%. The sequenced material came from naive CD4+ T cells from PBMCs. The receptors originated from a man aged 18 to 30 in good health. Some clones in this sample may be carry-over from other donors' samples. Each CDR3 is given with its conserved first and last residue. D genes are given only for firm matches. Clone size is given for some rows only: seen once, a few or many times, or a class if the clone is expanded.

>TRBJ2-1|TRBV7-3|.|.
CASSLMGGTAFF
TGTGCCAGCAGCTTAATGGGCGGGACCGCCTTCTTC
>TRBJ2-2|TRBV4-1|TRBD2|.
CASSQEGTSALTGELFF
TGCGCCAGCAGCCAAGAAGGGACTAGCGCCCTCACCGGGGAGCTGTTTTTT
>TRBJ1-3|TRBV28|TRBD1|.
CASSSTGEGSGNTIYF
TGTGCCAGCAGTTCCACAGGGGAGGGCTCTGGAAACACCATATATTTT
>TRBJ2-2|TRBV27|.|.
CASTPFRAIDTGELFF
TGTGCCAGCACCCCCTTCAGAGCTATCGACACCGGGGAGCTGTTTTTT
>TRBJ1-5|TRBV30|.|once
CAWTRDSNQPQHF
TGTGCCTGGACTCGGGACAGCAATCAGCCCCAGCATTTT
>TRBJ1-4|TRBV18|.|.
CASSPIPTNEKLFF
TGTGCCAGCTCACCGATCCCAACTAATGAAAAACTGTTTTTT
>TRBJ2-7|TRBV5-1|.|.
CASSLGQHGYEQYF
TGCGCCAGCAGCTTGGGACAGCACGGGTACGAGCAGTACTTC
>TRBJ2-7|TRBV9|TRBD2|.
CASSVDPGGTPYEQYF
TGTGCCAGCAGCGTAGATCCCGGGGGGACGCCCTACGAGCAGTACTTC
>TRBJ2-1|TRBV21-1|.|once
CASRNPIGSYNEQFF
TGTGCCAGCAGAAACCCTATAGGCTCCTACAATGAGCAGTTCTTC
>TRBJ2-1|TRBV6-5|TRBD1|.
CASSPRDRVYNEQFF
TGTGCCAGCAGCCCCCGGGACAGGGTATACAATGAGCAGTTCTTC
>TRBJ2-5|TRBV4-2|.|.
CASSPRGFQETQYF
TGTGCCAGCAGCCCCAGGGGATTCCAAGAGACCCAGTACTTC